This is a list of T cell receptor beta chains from one sample in a study of cytomegalovirus exposure and HLA in healthy donors. Profiled with immunoSEQ multiplex PCR; TCRdb holds only in-frame clones, not every one. The sample carries 150,000 to 200,000 clones, approximately 85% recorded once. The sequencing sample was made of PBMCs. The receptor set was obtained from a girl aged 10-17 years in good health and CMV-seropositive. Both conserved end residues are trimmed from each CDR3. The order of the fields is V gene, CDR3 protein.

V gene: TRBV27
CDR3 protein: ASSFTSGVVEQY

V gene: TRBV2
CDR3 protein: ASNPRDRDHFHGYT

V gene: TRBV2
CDR3 protein: ASTGGGGLGGNTIY

V gene: TRBV7-9
CDR3 protein: ASSGPMNTEAF

V gene: TRBV10-3
CDR3 protein: AISDAGTSGGRSSYNEQF

V gene: TRBV4-1
CDR3 protein: ASSQPGQREKLF

V gene: TRBV2
CDR3 protein: ASRQGAVNNSPLH

V gene: TRBV6-6
CDR3 protein: ASSLGGSETF

V gene: TRBV6-5
CDR3 protein: ASSWLAGTDTQY

V gene: TRBV14
CDR3 protein: ASSNLYVDTQY

V gene: TRBV5-1
CDR3 protein: ASSRSRIPYEQY

V gene: TRBV15
CDR3 protein: ATSEQGSYGYT

V gene: TRBV11-2
CDR3 protein: ASSLGDRGLNYGYT

V gene: TRBV9
CDR3 protein: ASSLTGNTGELF

V gene: TRBV11-1
CDR3 protein: ASSSVRGDTQY

V gene: TRBV10-3
CDR3 protein: AISESPGPQH

V gene: TRBV6-5
CDR3 protein: ASSYFVGSNEKLF

V gene: TRBV28
CDR3 protein: ASSPQGSSYEQY

V gene: TRBV19
CDR3 protein: ASSMGGSTYEQY

V gene: TRBV27
CDR3 protein: ASSPGTGGAKTQY

V gene: TRBV6-1
CDR3 protein: ASRLAGAGGEAF

V gene: TRBV2
CDR3 protein: ASSGMEQY

V gene: TRBV4-1
CDR3 protein: ASSQFDRVTNSPLH

V gene: TRBV7-2
CDR3 protein: ASSLAPRGATNEKLF

V gene: TRBV11-3
CDR3 protein: ASSQGASTEAF

V gene: TRBV5-1
CDR3 protein: ASSTGQGVYEQY

V gene: TRBV4-1
CDR3 protein: ASSRAASTYNEQF

V gene: TRBV6-5
CDR3 protein: ASSYPRGANYEQY

V gene: TRBV6-5
CDR3 protein: ASSPSGGPGDTQY

V gene: TRBV19
CDR3 protein: ASSIDHGRSYEQY

V gene: TRBV7-9
CDR3 protein: ASSLEKHAKNIQY

V gene: TRBV10-3
CDR3 protein: AISPGGSEQY

V gene: TRBV6-4
CDR3 protein: ASSEIADNNSPLH

V gene: TRBV6-6
CDR3 protein: ASSHGDRGRNQPQH

V gene: TRBV5-8
CDR3 protein: ASSLASIVTVNTEAF

V gene: TRBV7-3
CDR3 protein: ASAPSGGSTEAF

V gene: TRBV18
CDR3 protein: ASSQGVDSTEAF

V gene: TRBV4-1
CDR3 protein: ASARGGQRDYT

V gene: TRBV4-1
CDR3 protein: ASRTVAMNTEAF

V gene: TRBV9
CDR3 protein: ASSPMDRGLRGYT

V gene: TRBV6-1
CDR3 protein: ASNPGYQETQY

V gene: TRBV25-1
CDR3 protein: ASSELWWGEQETQY

V gene: TRBV29-1
CDR3 protein: SVEDPRAGANVLT

V gene: TRBV7-9
CDR3 protein: ASSLDGSYNEQF

V gene: TRBV7-9
CDR3 protein: ASSQLSDQPQH